This entry features one TCR beta chain sequence. Antigen specificity is unknown. These data originate in a study of T cell responses to AZD1222 COVID-19 vaccine. The germline V gene has CDR1 WNHNN and CDR2 SYGVQD (reference sequence). V lost 2 bases and J lost 13, with 15 bases in between. There are 13 residues in the CDR3. Regarding the study as a whole: Possibly, clonal diversity was underestimated; donors were largely white British and included more females. Baseline seropositivity occurred in only six AZD1222 recipients.

Profiling relied on immunoSEQ multiplex PCR, and the TCRdb table lists in-frame clones only, not all of them. This table holds fewer than 200,000 clones, roughly nine tenths found once. The V call is TRBV10-1, the J call TRBJ1-5; TRBD1 might be the D (6 bases). The sequences come from peripheral blood, collected 28 days after the second AZD1222 dose. This TCR was recovered from an adult who received the AZD1222 COVID-19 vaccine. The CDR3 reads CASSEPQQGEQHF. Here the CDR3 DNA reads TGCGCCAGCAGTGAGCCCCAACAGGGCGAACAGCATTTT.